The rows below give T cell receptor beta chains drawn from one sample of a study of low-dose radiotherapy and immunotherapy resistance in tumors. Using its own MiXCR run on the reads, TCRdb lists one record per CDR3 protein. Of 85,000 to 95,000 distinct CDR3 sequences listed, less than 25% are singletons. This material consisted of PBMCs, taken after low-dose radiotherapy plus immunotherapy. The receptor set was obtained from a female donor with ovarian cancer. The CDR3 runs from the conserved cysteine through the conserved F or W. Part of the rows lack a size; the others show once, few, many or a class for expanded clones.

size: many; V: TRBV5-1; CDR3: CASSPRGLAGANYNEQFF
size: -; V: TRBV5-6; CDR3: CASSPGQGLIYGYTF
size: many; V: TRBV20-1; CDR3: CSASLGQGAFSNQPQHF
size: -; V: TRBV14; CDR3: CASSPRLLHNTGELFF
size: many; V: TRBV7-2; CDR3: CASSLVSGRVENIQYF
size: -; V: TRBV28; CDR3: CASSPGTVNEKLFF
size: many; V: TRBV5-1; CDR3: CASSLDGGSSDTQYF
size: many; V: TRBV28; CDR3: CASSPPRGAIYNEQFF
size: many; V: TRBV7-2; CDR3: CASSWGDSGANVLTF
size: many; V: TRBV25-1; CDR3: CASTDRENTGELFF
size: -; V: TRBV6-6; CDR3: CASSYGTGLVSPLHF
size: many; V: TRBV28; CDR3: CASSSSGDGQETQYF
size: many; V: TRBV21-1; CDR3: CASSKSPLAGADNEQFF
size: many; V: TRBV14; CDR3: CASSQRGSTQYF
size: many; V: TRBV7-2; CDR3: CASGSSSGNALGANVLTF
size: many; V: TRBV20-1; CDR3: CSARAASGMNEQFF
size: -; V: TRBV6-2/TRBV6-3; CDR3: CASDRDRRNSPLHF
size: many; V: TRBV2; CDR3: CASSEARASGTAGGF
size: -; V: TRBV6-6; CDR3: CANSYMAGEPGIDGEQYF
size: -; V: TRBV5-1; CDR3: CASSLDRNTGELFFFFFFF
size: many; V: TRBV2; CDR3: CASKQTSGLSEQYF
size: many; V: TRBV5-1; CDR3: CASTGGGIAGEQFF
size: many; V: TRBV20-1; CDR3: CSARDSGQGPHTDTQYF
size: many; V: TRBV30; CDR3: CAWRRAGIFMNTEAFF
size: few; V: TRBV19; CDR3: CASSIPPGQPRAGNTIYF
size: few; V: TRBV9; CDR3: CASTRSPGTEAFF
size: many; V: TRBV19; CDR3: CASSTFEGPRTQLDTQYF
size: many; V: TRBV29-1; CDR3: CSVEPPGRPYGYTF
size: -; V: TRBV27; CDR3: CASSLRPRVGPEAFF
size: many; V: TRBV20-1; CDR3: CSARGFTSGGQHGTQYF
size: medium-sized; V: TRBV6-2/TRBV6-3; CDR3: CASSYSKAQLAGGSSYEQYF
size: -; V: TRBV15; CDR3: CATSRDHGRAESYGQYF
size: many; V: TRBV4-3; CDR3: CASSQSIGGGIYEQYF
size: many; V: TRBV3-1; CDR3: CASSQRTITGELFF
size: -; V: TRBV5-4; CDR3: CASRVLGDEQFF
size: many; V: TRBV20-1; CDR3: CSARELLTGYYEQYF
size: many; V: TRBV7-6; CDR3: CASSSTGLETQYF
size: -; V: TRBV24-1; CDR3: CATSTQGAREQYF
size: -; V: TRBV19; CDR3: CASSIGGVNEKLFF
size: many; V: TRBV2; CDR3: CASKYGSNNEQFF
size: -; V: TRBV5-1; CDR3: CASSAGLAGVSSGELFF
size: -; V: TRBV7-6; CDR3: CASSLGGLAGKQFF
size: many; V: TRBV19; CDR3: CASSTLPGQGSNTEAFF
size: -; V: TRBV6-6; CDR3: CASSSGRTSTSTDTQYF
size: -; V: TRBV9; CDR3: CASSEEDFSLDEQFF
size: many; V: TRBV3-1; CDR3: CASSQVGANTEAFF
size: many; V: TRBV5-1; CDR3: CASSLLGTVTYEQYF
size: many; V: TRBV4-3; CDR3: CASSQELGVNSPLHF
size: many; V: TRBV7-3; CDR3: CASSNNRVNTGELFF
size: many; V: TRBV24-1; CDR3: CATSDSRASGNQPQHF
size: many; V: TRBV20-1; CDR3: CSASRLADYNEQFF
size: -; V: TRBV4-2; CDR3: CASSQTGLRAHEQYF